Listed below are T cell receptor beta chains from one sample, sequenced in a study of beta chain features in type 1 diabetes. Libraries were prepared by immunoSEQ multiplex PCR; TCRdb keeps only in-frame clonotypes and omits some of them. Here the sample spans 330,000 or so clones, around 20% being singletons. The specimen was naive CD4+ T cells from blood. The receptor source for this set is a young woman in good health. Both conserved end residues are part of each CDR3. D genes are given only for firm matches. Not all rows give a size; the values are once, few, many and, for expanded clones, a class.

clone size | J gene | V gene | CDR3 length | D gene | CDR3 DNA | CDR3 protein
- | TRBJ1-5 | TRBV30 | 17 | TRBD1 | TGTGCCTGGAGTGCAGATCGGACAGGACGTAGCAATCAGCCCCAGCATTTT | CAWSADRTGRSNQPQHF
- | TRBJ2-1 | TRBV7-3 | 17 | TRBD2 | TGTGCCAGCAGCTTAGGGCGACTAGCGGGGGACCACAATGAGCAGTTCTTC | CASSLGRLAGDHNEQFF
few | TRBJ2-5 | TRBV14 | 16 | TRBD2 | TGTGCCAGCAGCCAAAGGTGGACTAGCCGACAAGAGACCCAGTACTTC | CASSQRWTSRQETQYF
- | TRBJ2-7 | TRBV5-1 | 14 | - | TGCGCCAGCAGCTCCGGACAAGTTTACTTGGAGCAGTACTTC | CASSSGQVYLEQYF
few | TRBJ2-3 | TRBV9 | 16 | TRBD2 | TGTGCCAGCAGCCCCCGACTAGCACCAACTGTAGATACGCAGTATTTT | CASSPRLAPTVDTQYF
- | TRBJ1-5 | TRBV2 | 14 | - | TGTGCCAGCAGTGAACAGGCCATAAATCAGCCCCAGCATTTT | CASSEQAINQPQHF
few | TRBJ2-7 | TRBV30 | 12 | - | TGTGCCTGGAAAAGCGGGTCCTACGAGCAGTACTTC | CAWKSGSYEQYF
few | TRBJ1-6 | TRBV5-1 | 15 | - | TGCGCCAGCAGCCTGGACGCGGGGGGAAATTCACCCCTCCACTTT | CASSLDAGGNSPLHF
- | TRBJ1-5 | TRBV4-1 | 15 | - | TGCGCCAGCAGCCAAGTTGACAGAGAGGATCAGCCCCAGCATTTT | CASSQVDREDQPQHF
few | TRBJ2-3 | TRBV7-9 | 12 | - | TGTGCCAGCAGCATCTCGGGAGATACGCAGTATTTT | CASSISGDTQYF
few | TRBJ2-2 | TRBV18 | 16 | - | TGTGCCAGCTCACCCCCAAGGACAGAGCACACCGGGGAGCTGTTTTTT | CASSPPRTEHTGELFF
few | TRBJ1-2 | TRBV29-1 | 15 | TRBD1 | TGCAGCGTCTTGATTGACAGGGGCCGGGACTATGGCTACACCTTC | CSVLIDRGRDYGYTF
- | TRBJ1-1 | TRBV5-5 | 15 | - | TGTGCCAGCAGCTCGCAAACTCGCGGGAACACTGAAGCTTTCTTT | CASSSQTRGNTEAFF
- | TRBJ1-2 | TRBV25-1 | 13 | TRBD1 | TGTGCCAGCAGTGACAGGGGGCAGTCTGGCTACACCTTC | CASSDRGQSGYTF
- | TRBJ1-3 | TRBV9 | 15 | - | TGTGCCAGCAGCGTAGAAGGACAACCTGGAAACACCATATATTTT | CASSVEGQPGNTIYF
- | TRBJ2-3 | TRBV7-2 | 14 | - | TGTGCCAGCAGCCTAGGTCTAGTTTTAGATACGCAGTATTTT | CASSLGLVLDTQYF
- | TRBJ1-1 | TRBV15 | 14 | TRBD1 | TGTGCCACCAGCAGAGGACAGGGAGGCACTGAAGCTTTCTTT | CATSRGQGGTEAFF
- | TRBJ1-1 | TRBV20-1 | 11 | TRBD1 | TGCAGTGCTACCGACAGGGATGGAGCTTTCTTT | CSATDRDGAFF
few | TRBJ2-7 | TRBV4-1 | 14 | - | TGCGCCAGCAGCCAAGGCGGTAGCTCCTACGAGCAGTACTTC | CASSQGGSSYEQYF